These 32 T cell receptor beta chains originate from one sample sequenced in a study of response to subunit inactivated influenza vaccine. TCRdb re-called the RT-PCR reads through MiXCR, storing one row per CDR3 protein. The sample lists 590,000 or so distinct CDR3 sequences; less than 15% were seen once. The sequenced sample was PBMCs from blood, obtained approximately 15 days before vaccination. All receptors derive from a man aged 45 to 65 who received an inactivated influenza vaccine.

This chain's CDR3 is CSARPGHRGTDTQYF. The CDR3 coding sequence is TGCAGTGCTAGACCGGGACACAGAGGCACAGATACGCAGTATTTT. V and J are TRBV20-1 and TRBJ2-3, with D perhaps matching TRBD1 (6 bases). V was clipped by 2 bases and J by 1 base, with 13 bases between them. Germline CDR1 is DFQATT and CDR2 is SNEGSKA (reference sequence). The CDR3 is 15 residues long.

The rearrangement links TRBV20-1 to TRBJ2-5; 9 bases are shared with TRBD2. With 6 bases clipped from V and 1 base from J, the junction kept 3 bases outside the gene matches. The CDR3 has 13 amino acids. The germline CDR1 and CDR2 sequences are DFQATT and SNEGSKA (reference sequence). The DNA of the CDR3 is TGCAGTGCCTCTAGCGGGGCCCAAGAGACCCAGTACTTC. Its protein is CSASSGAQETQYF.

The rearrangement joins TRBV28 to TRBJ2-4; 8 bases fit TRBD1. Germline V gene lookup returns CDR1 MDHEN and CDR2 SYDVKM. This CDR3 is 19 amino acids long. The junction had 13 bases not matched to a gene; V was cut back by 3 bases and J by 0 bases. The CDR3 sequence: CASSFRDRSIAEAKNIQYF. CDR3 in DNA: TGTGCCAGCAGTTTTAGGGACAGGAGTATAGCCGAAGCCAAAAACATTCAGTACTTC.

The genes are TRBV12-3 or TRBV12-4 and TRBJ2-7; 7 bases align to TRBD1. This CDR3 comprises 13 residues. V was pared by 6 bases and J by 2 bases, with 4 bases of the junction left unmatched. The CDR3 region has the DNA TGTGCCAGCAGCCACAGGGGTACCTACGAGCAGTACTTC. Amino acid sequence: CASSHRGTYEQYF.

A few counts support this clonotype. The rearrangement links TRBV29-1 to TRBJ2-6; TRBD1 matches at 7 bases. The germline gives CDR1 SQVTM, CDR2 ANQGSEA. V lost 6 bases and J lost 2; bases outside the gene matches: 1. This CDR3 comprises 13 residues. CDR3 residues: CSVTGPGANVLTF. In DNA, the CDR3 is TGCAGCGTGACAGGGCCTGGGGCCAACGTCCTGACTTTC.

This clonotype was found a few times. The gene calls are TRBV15 and TRBJ2-5; 8 bases line up with TRBD1. Unmatched junction bases numbered 5, after V lost 4 bases and J lost 1 base. Germline loops: CDR1 LNHNV, CDR2 YYDKDF (reference sequence). The CDR3 length is 15 residues. The CDR3 here is CATSTRQGFQETQYF. DNA of the CDR3: TGTGCCACCAGCACAAGACAGGGGTTCCAAGAGACCCAGTACTTC.

This clonotype was seen ten or more times. The V and J genes are TRBV5-6 and TRBJ2-2; possible D gene TRBD1, 8 bases. Germline loops: CDR1 SGHDT, CDR2 YYEEEE. The CDR3 spans 14 residues. V was shortened by 4 bases and J by 6 bases, with 13 bases between the two germline ends. The CDR3 region has the DNA TGTGCCAGCAGCAGCGGGACAGGTTCCGGGGAGCTGTTTTTT. Translation: CASSSGTGSGELFF. The variable domain in full, with the rest retrieved from reference TRBV5-6 and TRBJ2-2, is DAGVTQSPTHLIKTRGQQVTLRCSPKSGHDTVSWYQQALGQGPQFIFQYYEEEERQRGNFPDRFSGHQFPNYSSELNVNALLLGDSALYLCASSSGTGSGELFFGEGSRLTVL.

The chain combines TRBV19 with TRBJ1-1, with a possible D match to TRBD1 (5 bases). The CDR3 has 12 amino acids. The germline V and J ends were trimmed by 7 bases and 3 bases, with 9 bases remaining between them. The germline V gene encodes CDR1 LNHDA and CDR2 SQIVND (reference sequence). The CDR3 coding sequence is TGTGCCAGTACCGCAGGGTACACTGAAGCTTTCTTT. As protein: CASTAGYTEAFF.

This clonotype came up a few times. The gene calls are TRBV27 and TRBJ2-7, with TRBD2 matching 16 bases. From germline, CDR1 is MNHEY and CDR2 SMNVEV (reference sequence). Trimming removed 4 bases from V and 11 bases from J; junction bases left unmatched: 5. The CDR3 is 14 amino acids. CDR3 amino acids: CASSSFGTSGREYF. The CDR3 DNA is TGTGCCAGCAGTTCTTTTGGGACTAGCGGGAGGGAGTACTTC.

In its sample, this clonotype was seen a few times. The rearrangement uses TRBV20-1 and TRBJ2-7, with 10 bases matching TRBD2. J gave up 4 bases and V 5 bases, and 8 bases lay outside the gene matches. Germline V CDR1 and CDR2: DFQATT, SNEGSKA (reference sequence). The CDR3 consists of 14 residues. For the CDR3, the DNA is TGCAGTGCTGACCCCCAGCGGGGGGGGTACGAGCAGTACTTC. It encodes CSADPQRGGYEQYF.

A few counts support this clonotype. The V and J genes are TRBV7-2 and TRBJ2-5; D unclear. The length of the CDR3 is 14 residues. Germline V gene lookup returns CDR1 SGHTA and CDR2 FQGNSA. V lost 3 bases to trimming and J lost 4 bases, with 12 bases between them. CDR3 amino acids: CASSFVHSLETQYF. CDR3 DNA sequence: TGTGCCAGCAGCTTCGTCCACAGCTTAGAGACCCAGTACTTC.

The rearrangement links TRBV28 to TRBJ2-5; D uncertain. This CDR3 comprises 15 residues. Germline assignment: CDR1 MDHEN and CDR2 SYDVKM. Trimming left V 6 bases short and J 7 bases short, with 21 bases between. The CDR3 coding sequence is TGTGCCAGCAGCGCTCCCGGCTCCCTCGCGGTGACCCAGTACTTC. This codes for CASSAPGSLAVTQYF.

The genes are TRBV25-1 and TRBJ2-7; 8 bases fit TRBD1. The germline V gene has CDR1 MGHDK and CDR2 SYGVNS. V trimming: 8 bases; J trimming: 10 bases; junction bases outside the gene matches: 10. This CDR3 spans 12 amino acids. CDR3 sequence reads: CASRGAGGGQYF. For the CDR3, the DNA is TGTGCCAGCCGAGGGGCAGGGGGCGGTCAGTACTTC.

This sequence joins TRBV6-6 and TRBJ2-5; TRBD2 might be the D (5 bases). This CDR3 comprises 12 residues. Between the trimmed V and J ends, which lost 7 bases and 9 bases, there was a span of 15 bases. The germline V gene encodes CDR1 MNHNY and CDR2 SVGAGI (reference sequence). Here the CDR3 DNA reads TGTGCCAGCACCTCCCGGGGTAAGGCCCAGTACTTC. Its protein product is CASTSRGKAQYF.

The chain recombines TRBV30 with TRBJ1-4, with D maybe TRBD1 (5 bases). This CDR3 comprises 13 residues. With 7 bases removed from V and 8 bases from J, the gap between germline ends came to 17 bases. Germline lookup yields CDR1 GTSNPN and CDR2 SVGIG (reference sequence). CDR3 residues: CASLTRGKEKLFF. The CDR3, as DNA: TGTGCCTCTTTGACAAGGGGAAAAGAAAAACTGTTTTTT.

This chain links TRBV5-1 with TRBJ2-7; TRBD1 might be the D (6 bases). CDR3 size: 16 residues. The V end lost 4 bases, the J end lost 2 bases, and 19 bases lay between the germline ends. Germline V gene sequence: CDR1 SGHRS, CDR2 YFSETQ. CDR3 region: CASSQKLDSGAYEQYF. The CDR3 DNA reads TGCGCCAGCAGCCAAAAACTGGACAGTGGGGCCTACGAGCAGTACTTC.

This clonotype was found a few times. The chain combines TRBV27 with TRBJ2-7, with TRBD2 identical over 10 bases. The CDR3 spans 16 residues. Germline values: CDR1 MNHEY, CDR2 SMNVEV (reference sequence). V was pared by 3 bases and J by 6 bases, with 11 bases of the junction left unmatched. CDR3 residues: CASSFNGAGGPVEQYF. CDR3 DNA: TGTGCCAGCAGTTTCAACGGAGCGGGAGGGCCGGTCGAGCAGTACTTC.

The V and J genes are TRBV12-3 or TRBV12-4 and TRBJ1-6; D call uncertain. The germline V and J ends were trimmed by 2 bases and 10 bases, with 12 bases remaining between them. This CDR3 is 14 amino acids long. CDR3 in amino acids: CASSLSTVESPLHF. In nucleotides, the CDR3 is TGTGCCAGCAGTTTAAGCACAGTTGAATCACCCCTCCACTTT.

CDR3 in amino acids: CASSLMPDKATGELFF. Written as DNA, the CDR3 is TGCGCCAGCAGCCTGATGCCGGACAAAGCCACCGGGGAGCTGTTTTTT. The V and J genes are TRBV5-1 and TRBJ2-2; D possibly corresponds to TRBD1 (5 bases). The V end lost 4 bases, the J end lost 4 bases, and 17 bases lay between the germline ends. The length of the CDR3 is 16 residues. CDR1 and CDR2 from the germline V gene are SGHRS and YFSETQ. The whole variable domain, remainder taken from reference TRBV5-1 and TRBJ2-2, is KAGVTQTPRYLIKTRGQQVTLSCSPISGHRSVSWYQQTPGQGLQFLFEYFSETQRNKGNFPGRFSGRQFSNSRSEMNVSTLELGDSALYLCASSLMPDKATGELFFGEGSRLTVL.

This rearrangement joins TRBV6-1 to TRBJ2-3; D may be TRBD2 (5 bases). V was cut by 2 bases and J by 6 bases, with 15 bases left in between. Per germline, CDR1 MNHNS and CDR2 SASEGT. This CDR3 spans 15 amino acids. This CDR3 is CASSEWRGGFDTQYF. Written as DNA, the CDR3 is TGTGCCAGCAGTGAATGGCGTGGAGGCTTCGATACGCAGTATTTT.

J is TRBJ2-2 and V is TRBV6-1; 8 nucleotides match TRBD1. The CDR3 consists of 17 residues. With V trimmed by 5 bases and J by 5 bases, 13 bases remained unmatched. Germline V gene sequence: CDR1 MNHNS, CDR2 SASEGT. DNA of the CDR3: TGTGCCAGCAGTAAGGAGGGGACAGGCCCACGAACCGGGGAGCTGTTTTTT. Protein sequence: CASSKEGTGPRTGELFF.

This chain joins TRBV23-1 and TRBJ2-5; 7 bases agree with TRBD2. TRBV23-1 is an ORF, with its function uncertain. V was pared by 8 bases and J by 2 bases, with 11 bases of the junction left unmatched. This CDR3 comprises 15 residues. In DNA form, the CDR3 reads TGCGCCAGCGGGACCGGGACTACACAACAAGAGACCCAGTACTTC. Its protein is CASGTGTTQQETQYF.

The V gene is TRBV29-1, the J gene TRBJ2-7; D could derive from TRBD1 or TRBD2 (5 bases each). This CDR3 spans 14 amino acids. Germline V gives CDR1 SQVTM, CDR2 ANQGSEA. The germline V and J ends were trimmed by 5 bases and 6 bases, with 20 bases remaining between them. The CDR3 DNA reads TGCAGCGTTCCCCAGGGACCTACTCGGTCCGAGCAGTACTTC. Translating it yields CSVPQGPTRSEQYF.

The CDR3 DNA is TGTGCCAGCAGGGACTTCTGGGGGACAGAGACCCAGTACTTC. It is translated as CASRDFWGTETQYF. The chain combines TRBV6-1 with TRBJ2-5; D tentatively reads TRBD1 or TRBD2 (5 bases each). The germline gives CDR1 MNHNS, CDR2 SASEGT. The CDR3 spans 14 residues. The ends were cut back, 6 bases at V and 4 bases at J, with 15 bases in the middle.

This clonotype was picked up a small number of times. The chain employs TRBV18 and TRBJ2-1, with D possibly TRBD2 on 5 matching bases. V lost 3 bases and J lost 6, with 18 bases in between. Germline CDR1 reads KGHSH; CDR2 reads LQKENI. The CDR3 length is 16 residues. The CDR3 reads CASSPVTGNIGNEQFF. The CDR3 coding sequence is TGTGCCAGCTCACCGGTCACCGGGAATATAGGCAATGAGCAGTTCTTC.

The chain employs TRBV12-3 or TRBV12-4 and TRBJ2-3; 11 nucleotides align to TRBD2. This CDR3 spans 16 amino acids. J was trimmed by 5 bases and V by 3 bases; bases with no gene match: 7. The CDR3 region is CASSFGTSGNGDTQYF. The DNA of the CDR3 is TGTGCCAGCAGTTTCGGGACTAGCGGAAACGGAGATACGCAGTATTTT.

This clonotype was seen a few times. The chain recombines TRBV18 with TRBJ1-2; possibly TRBD1 for D (5 bases). This CDR3 spans 13 amino acids. Germline V CDR1 and CDR2: KGHSH, LQKENI. The ends were cut back, 2 bases at V and 11 bases at J, with 15 bases in the middle. The CDR3 sequence: CASSPGAGGGYTF. The CDR3 nucleotides are TGTGCCAGCTCACCAGGGGCAGGCGGCGGTTACACCTTC.

The table lists this clonotype with a few counts. The J gene is TRBJ2-1, the V gene TRBV20-1, with D perhaps TRBD1 (6 bases). V lost 3 bases, J lost 10 bases, and 7 bases lay in between. The V gene's germline CDR1 is DFQATT and CDR2 SNEGSKA (reference sequence). The CDR3 has 10 residues. CDR3 in DNA: TGCAGTGCTAGCGACAGGGAGCAGTTCTTC. Protein product: CSASDREQFF.

This clonotype came up a few times. CDR3 in amino acids: CASSFPRRAAPSTDTQYF. The CDR3 DNA reads TGTGCCAGCAGCTTCCCCCGGAGGGCAGCGCCTAGCACAGATACGCAGTATTTT. The chain joins TRBV11-1 to TRBJ2-3, with D possibly being TRBD2 (6 bases). The germline V gene has CDR1 SGHAT and CDR2 FQDESV (reference sequence). The V end lost 3 bases, the J end lost 0 bases, and 19 bases lay between the germline ends. There are 18 residues in the CDR3.

The V and J genes are TRBV7-9 and TRBJ1-2; D ambiguous. V was trimmed by 2 bases and J by 4 bases, leaving 11 bases between them. Per germline, CDR1 SEHNR and CDR2 FQNEAQ (reference sequence). The CDR3 runs to 14 residues. CDR3 bases: TGTGCCAGCAGCTTATCGTTAGGGATCTATGGCTACACCTTC. Translation gives CASSLSLGIYGYTF.

The V and J genes are TRBV7-2 and TRBJ1-6, with TRBD1 as a possible D gene (6 bases). Deletions cut 5 bases from V and 4 bases from J, with 6 bases between. Looked up from germline, CDR1 is SGHTA and CDR2 is FQGNSA. This CDR3 spans 13 amino acids. CDR3 nucleotides: TGTGCCAGCAGCGGACAGTATAATTCACCCCTCCACTTT. Residues: CASSGQYNSPLHF.

This clonotype came up a few times. The DNA for the CDR3 is TGTGCCAGCAGTGATCAGGGGTGGTATCAGCCCCAGCATTTT. Amino acids: CASSDQGWYQPQHF. The chain carries TRBV6-1 and TRBJ1-5, with a weak D call TRBD1 (6 bases). In germline, CDR1 is MNHNS, CDR2 SASEGT. CDR3 length: 14 amino acids. The V gene lost 3 bases and the J gene lost 5 bases, with 11 bases spanning the gap.